The 21 T cell receptor beta chains presented below share a single source sample, sequenced in a study of blood T cell repertoires in COVID-19. TCRdb's copy holds only in-frame clones and misses some; the assay was immunoSEQ multiplex PCR. The sample contains 110,000 to 150,000 clones, 86% of which appear only once. The sequencing sample was made of peripheral blood. Source of these receptors: a woman aged 60 to 75 with acute or convalescent COVID-19.

The V call is TRBV19, the J call TRBJ1-1, with 9 bases matching TRBD1. Germline trimming cut 3 bases from V and 6 bases from J; bases unmatched to any gene: 14. This CDR3 has 17 amino acids. Germline loops: CDR1 LNHDA, CDR2 SQIVND (reference sequence). The CDR3 nucleotides read TGTGCCAGTAGTATGAGATCCGGGACAGGGTTAGGGTCTGAAGCTTTCTTT. Its translation: CASSMRSGTGLGSEAFF.

The V call is TRBV19, the J call TRBJ1-5; D uncertain. Trimming removed 6 bases from V and 2 bases from J, with 29 bases in between. This CDR3 spans 20 amino acids. Germline-derived CDR1 and CDR2 are LNHDA and SQIVND (reference sequence). This CDR3 is CASRAARTAAGVLGNQPQHF. CDR3 bases: TGTGCCAGTAGAGCGGCTAGAACTGCGGCTGGGGTCCTGGGCAATCAGCCCCAGCATTTT. Full variable domain (rest looked up from reference TRBV19 and TRBJ1-5): DGGITQSPKYLFRKEGQNVTLSCEQNLNHDAMYWYRQDPGQGLRLIYYSQIVNDFQKGDIAEGYSVSREKKESFPLTVTSAQKNPTAFYLCASRAARTAAGVLGNQPQHFGDGTRLSIL.

This clone has a handful of counts. V usage is TRBV4-1 and J usage is TRBJ1-2; TRBD1 might be the D (6 bases). V was trimmed by 2 bases and J by 0 bases, leaving 16 bases between them. The CDR3 loop spans 17 amino acids. The germline CDR1 and CDR2 sequences are MGHRA and YSYEKL. The CDR3 DNA follows: TGCGCCAGCAGCCAACCTCTAGGGACACGAGCTAACTATGGCTACACCTTC. It specifies CASSQPLGTRANYGYTF.

This clone was counted once. This chain links TRBV18 with TRBJ2-5; TRBD2 aligns across 8 bases. Germline CDR1 reads KGHSH; CDR2 reads LQKENI. V shed 3 bases and J 2 bases; nucleotides not matched to a gene: 8. This CDR3 comprises 16 residues. CDR3 DNA sequence: TGTGCCAGCTCACCTACCGGGGGGGCCCGACAAGAGACCCAGTACTTC. It encodes CASSPTGGARQETQYF.

The chain uses TRBV30 and TRBJ2-7; D not certain. Germline V gene sequence: CDR1 GTSNPN, CDR2 SVGIG (reference sequence). Trimming pared 0 bases from V and 7 bases from J, leaving 13 bases between. The CDR3 runs 13 residues. The CDR3 DNA follows: TGTGCCTGGAGTGTGGCAGTCAGAATGGAGCAGTACTTC. Amino acid sequence: CAWSVAVRMEQYF.

This rearrangement joins TRBV9 to TRBJ2-1; D perhaps matches TRBD2 (6 bases). CDR3 size: 14 residues. V dropped 1 base and J dropped 5 bases, with 10 bases sitting between them. Per germline, CDR1 SGDLS and CDR2 YYNGEE. The CDR3 bases are TGTGCCAGCAGCGTACAGGGAGGTGACAATGAGCAGTTCTTC. Its protein is CASSVQGGDNEQFF.

This rearrangement joins TRBV19 to TRBJ1-2; 9 bases map to TRBD1. The CDR3 length is 15 residues. With 7 bases clipped from V and 4 bases from J, the junction kept 10 bases outside the gene matches. The germline gives CDR1 LNHDA, CDR2 SQIVND (reference sequence). Here the CDR3 DNA reads TGTGCCAGTACCGATCCGGGACAGGGTAGCTATGGCTACACCTTC. This encodes CASTDPGQGSYGYTF.

This chain links TRBV6-5 with TRBJ2-1, with D possibly matching TRBD2 (6 bases). This CDR3 has 11 residues. Germline V gives CDR1 MNHEY, CDR2 SVGAGI. V dropped 7 bases and J dropped 9 bases, with 10 bases sitting between them. CDR3 loop: CASKRRGEQFF. CDR3 sequence (DNA): TGTGCCAGCAAACGGCGGGGTGAGCAGTTCTTC.

The chain has TRBV20-1 and TRBJ1-5; 7 bases align to TRBD1. Losses at the gene ends were 3 bases for V and 4 bases for J; bases not matched to a gene: 3. CDR1 and CDR2 (germline): DFQATT, SNEGSKA (reference sequence). The CDR3 is 13 amino acids. CDR3 region: CSASRDRNQPQHF. In nucleotides, the CDR3 is TGCAGTGCTAGTCGGGACAGAAATCAGCCCCAGCATTTT.

The CDR3 DNA sequence: TGTGCCAGCAGCTTAGGGTTCGCGGGGGGCACTTCCTACAATGAGCAGTTCTTC. This encodes CASSLGFAGGTSYNEQFF. V gene TRBV7-2 combines with J gene TRBJ2-1; 8 bases are shared with TRBD2. Germline CDR1 SGHTA, CDR2 FQGNSA. This CDR3 is built from 18 residues. Losses at the gene ends were 1 base for V and 1 base for J; bases not matched to a gene: 9.

This clone was recorded once. The chain joins TRBV28 to TRBJ1-6; no firm D call. The germline CDR1 and CDR2 sequences are MDHEN and SYDVKM. This CDR3 is built from 15 residues. The ends were cut back, 2 bases at V and 8 bases at J, with 13 bases in the middle. CDR3 sequence (DNA): TGTGCCAGCAGTTTAACCGGAGGGAGGCATTCACCCCTCCACTTT. Its protein product is CASSLTGGRHSPLHF. The whole variable domain, filled in from reference TRBV28 and TRBJ1-6, reads DVKVTQSSRYLVKRTGEKVFLECVQDMDHENMFWYRQDPGLGLRLIYFSYDVKMKEKGDIPEGYSVSREKKERFSLILESASTNQTSMYLCASSLTGGRHSPLHFGNGTRLTVT.

This chain joins TRBV6-5 and TRBJ1-2, with D unclear. Trimming cost V 6 bases and J 5 bases, with 7 bases left between them. Germline CDR1 MNHEY, CDR2 SVGAGI. The CDR3 covers 11 residues. CDR3 coding DNA: TGTGCCAGCAGCGTACAGTATGGCTACACCTTC. This gives the protein CASSVQYGYTF.

This clone was seen only a few times. This rearrangement joins TRBV27 to TRBJ2-3; D is unclear. The CDR3 is made up of 14 amino acids. The germline gives CDR1 MNHEY, CDR2 SMNVEV (reference sequence). V lost 2 bases, J lost 5 bases, and 11 bases lay in between. DNA for the CDR3: TGTGCCAGCAGTTTACTCCCCTCCGGAGATACGCAGTATTTT. As protein: CASSLLPSGDTQYF.

V gene TRBV30 combines with J gene TRBJ2-7, with D perhaps TRBD1 (5 bases). Germline V gene lookup returns CDR1 GTSNPN and CDR2 SVGIG (reference sequence). The V end was cut by 4 bases, the J end by 4 bases, with 14 bases between. This CDR3 spans 13 amino acids. The CDR3 DNA is TGTGCCTGGACACGTTACAGGTTTTACGAGCAGTACTTC. Amino acid sequence: CAWTRYRFYEQYF.

The chain couples TRBV29-1 to TRBJ1-1, with 8 bases identical to TRBD1. V dropped 1 base and J dropped 5; count of bases not matched to a gene: 6. From germline, CDR1 is SQVTM and CDR2 ANQGSEA. The CDR3 covers 14 residues. CDR3: CSVEAGRGPTEAFF. The CDR3 DNA sequence: TGCAGCGTTGAAGCCGGCAGGGGGCCTACTGAAGCTTTCTTT.

J is TRBJ2-3 and V is TRBV18; the D gene is possibly TRBD1 (5 bases). Per germline, CDR1 KGHSH and CDR2 LQKENI. V was shortened by 2 bases and J by 4 bases, with 16 bases between the two germline ends. The CDR3 is 16 residues long. CDR3: CASSPSPSRDPDTQYF. The CDR3 nucleotides are TGTGCCAGCTCACCATCCCCGAGCAGGGATCCAGATACGCAGTATTTT.

The chain carries TRBV30 and TRBJ1-2; D remains ambiguous. Germline loops: CDR1 GTSNPN, CDR2 SVGIG (reference sequence). This CDR3 is built from 11 residues. V lost 4 bases, J lost 4 bases, and 7 bases lay in between. CDR3 sequence (DNA): TGTGCCTGGAAGAACTTCTATGGCTACACCTTC. Its protein is CAWKNFYGYTF.

The rearrangement uses TRBV6-5 and TRBJ1-5; TRBD1 aligns across 8 bases. Germline V lookup: CDR1 MNHEY, CDR2 SVGAGI. Trimming cost V 6 bases and J 4 bases; bases outside gene matches: 2. The CDR3 spans 13 residues. CDR3 sequence reads: CASRTGVNQPQHF. The CDR3 bases are TGTGCCAGCAGGACAGGGGTAAATCAGCCCCAGCATTTT.

The chain has TRBV9 and TRBJ1-1; 8 bases map to TRBD1. Germline CDR1 SGDLS, CDR2 YYNGEE. V lost 3 bases to trimming and J lost 9 bases; unmatched junction nucleotides: 13. The CDR3 totals 15 residues. The CDR3 sequence is CASSERTGKGSQAFF. The CDR3 DNA follows: TGTGCCAGCAGCGAAAGGACAGGGAAGGGCTCGCAAGCTTTCTTT.

The table lists this clone with many counts. CDR3 amino acids: CASSLGLAGGLPYNEQFF. The DNA for the CDR3 is TGTGCCAGCAGCTTGGGACTAGCGGGGGGGCTCCCCTACAATGAGCAGTTCTTC. The gene calls are TRBV5-6 and TRBJ2-1; 14 positions match TRBD2. Germline CDR1 SGHDT, CDR2 YYEEEE. CDR3 length equals 18 residues. The V segment lost 0 bases and the J segment 2 bases; nucleotides outside the gene matches: 4.

The chain combines TRBV7-9 with TRBJ1-3; 8 nucleotides line up with TRBD1. After removal of 3 bases from V and 7 bases from J, the junction contained 8 bases not matched to a gene. Germline V gene data show CDR1 as SEHNR and CDR2 as FQNEAQ (reference sequence). CDR3 size: 15 residues. This CDR3 reads CASSFGTGFRNTIYF. The CDR3 DNA is TGTGCCAGCAGCTTCGGGACAGGCTTTCGGAACACCATATATTTT.